This is a list of T cell receptor beta chains from one sample in a study of T-cell reconstitution after alpha-beta-depleted transplantation in children. MiXCR, run by TCRdb on the PCR reads, gives a single entry per CDR3 protein. The data show more than 550,000 distinct CDR3 sequences, under 12% seen once. The input for sequencing was PBMCs from the stem cell graft donor, taken from the stem cell graft. Receptors were obtained from a human donor who donated a stem cell graft to a child with acute myeloid leukemia. The CDR3 runs from the conserved cysteine through the conserved F or W. The D gene is left open where the match is weak. Size tells how often a clone was seen (once, few, many) or the class of an expanded clone, and some rows leave it out.

J gene,clone size,V gene,D gene,CDR3 DNA,CDR3 protein
TRBJ1-3,few,TRBV4-2,.,TGTGCCAGCTCCTGGACTGTTGACTCTGGAAACACCATATATTTT,CASSWTVDSGNTIYF
TRBJ2-3,few,TRBV29-1,TRBD2,TGCGGGACTAGCGGGAGGACAAGCACAGATACGCAGTATTTT,CGTSGRTSTDTQYF
TRBJ1-1,many,TRBV29-1,.,TGCAGCGTTGAGGTGACAGGATTGAACACTGAAGCTTTCTTT,CSVEVTGLNTEAFF
TRBJ2-7,.,TRBV20-1,TRBD2,TGCAGTGTTCTTGGGGGGGGACTTGCCTACGAGCAGTACTTC,CSVLGGGLAYEQYF
TRBJ2-7,many,TRBV7-2,.,TGTGCCAGCAGTCGGTGGGCCCAGACCTACGAGCAGTACTTC,CASSRWAQTYEQYF
TRBJ2-2,many,TRBV20-1,.,TGCAGTGCTAGAGTGCCCGGGGACTTGGGCACCGGGGAGCTGTTTTTT,CSARVPGDLGTGELFF
TRBJ1-4,.,TRBV7-9,TRBD1,TGTGCCAGCAGCCTGGACAGGGGGCTAGGTGATGAAAAACTGTTTTTT,CASSLDRGLGDEKLFF
TRBJ2-5,many,TRBV5-5,TRBD2,TGTGCCAGCAGCACGGGACTAGCGGGAGGGCAAGAGACCCAGTACTTC,CASSTGLAGGQETQYF
TRBJ1-1,.,TRBV2,.,TGTGCCAGCCAGAGGAACACTGAAGCTTTCTTT,CASQRNTEAFF
TRBJ2-5,.,TRBV7-2,.,TGTGCCAGCAGCCCCTGGCAGGAAGAGACCCAGTACTTC,CASSPWQEETQYF
TRBJ1-1,.,TRBV18,.,TGTGCCAGCTCACCACGAGGTCTGTACCTACAGAATCGGGGGCGGACTGAAGCTTTCTTT,CASSPRGLYLQNRGRTEAFF
TRBJ2-1,.,TRBV5-1,.,TGCGCCAGCAGCTTGGAGGCCCCAGGCGATGAGCAGTTCTTC,CASSLEAPGDEQFF
TRBJ2-3,many,TRBV29-1,.,TGCAGCGTTGACGCGGGCCCCACAGATACGCAGTATTTT,CSVDAGPTDTQYF
TRBJ2-7,few,TRBV20-1,.,TGCAGTGCTAGACCAGGAGACCGGGGAACCTACGAGCAGTACTTC,CSARPGDRGTYEQYF
TRBJ2-3,.,TRBV19,.,TGTGCCAGTAGTCGGACAGACTTTAACACAGATACGCAGTATTTT,CASSRTDFNTDTQYF
TRBJ1-1,few,TRBV6-4,TRBD1,TGTGCCAGCAGGACAGGGGGCGGTCCAGCTTTCTTT,CASRTGGGPAFF
TRBJ1-6,.,TRBV29-1,TRBD1,TGCAGCGCACGGGACAGGAATTCACCCCTCCACTTT,CSARDRNSPLHF
TRBJ2-3,few,TRBV20-1,.,TGCAGTGCCCCTGGACTGGGAAGCACAGATACGCAGTATTTT,CSAPGLGSTDTQYF
TRBJ1-4,few,TRBV14,TRBD1,TGTGCCAGCAGCCAAGGGACAGGGGGGATTAAGGAAAAACTGTTTTTT,CASSQGTGGIKEKLFF
TRBJ2-3,few,TRBV29-1,.,TGCAGCCCCCGTCCCGCCACAGATACGCAGTATTTT,CSPRPATDTQYF
TRBJ2-7,many,TRBV12-3/TRBV12-4,.,TGTGCCAGCAGTCCACCGGCTGCGGGGATCCCCTACGAGCAGTACTTC,CASSPPAAGIPYEQYF
TRBJ2-1,few,TRBV25-1,.,TGTGCCAGCGGGGGGGGCGGCGTCCTGTACAATGAGCAGTTCTTC,CASGGGGVLYNEQFF
TRBJ2-1,.,TRBV4-2,.,TGTGCCAGCAGCCCAGGAGAGGGAGGATACAATGAGCAGTTCTTC,CASSPGEGGYNEQFF
TRBJ2-1,few,TRBV12-3/TRBV12-4,TRBD2,TGTGCCAGCGCGGGACTAGCGGCGGTGATGAATGAGCAGTTCTTC,CASAGLAAVMNEQFF
TRBJ2-7,.,TRBV6-6,.,TGTGCCAGCAGTTACTCGGACGACTACGAGCAGTACTTC,CASSYSDDYEQYF
TRBJ2-5,.,TRBV18,.,TGTGCCAGCTCACCACTCGTCGGGACAAGGGGAGAGACCCAGTACTTC,CASSPLVGTRGETQYF
TRBJ2-7,.,TRBV6-1,.,TGTGCCAGCACCCCACGGGACACCGTCCGCTACGAGCAGTACTTC,CASTPRDTVRYEQYF
TRBJ2-1,.,TRBV20-1,.,TGCAGTGCTAGAGATCTAGGGGCTGACACGGGGTACAATGAGCAGTTCTTC,CSARDLGADTGYNEQFF
TRBJ2-2,many,TRBV5-1,TRBD1,TGCGCCAGCAGCCCCAGGGACAGCGGAACCGGGGAGCTGTTTTTT,CASSPRDSGTGELFF
TRBJ1-2,.,TRBV10-3,TRBD1,TGTGCCATCAGTGAAGGGACAGGGGGTAACTATGGCTACACCTTC,CAISEGTGGNYGYTF
TRBJ2-5,few,TRBV7-9,.,TGTGCCAGCAGCTTTGAGGGTTGGTCGGGACAAGAGACCCAGTACTTC,CASSFEGWSGQETQYF
TRBJ1-1,many,TRBV10-3,.,TGTGCCATCAGTGCGCGGGACCGGGGCGCTGAAGCTTTCTTT,CAISARDRGAEAFF